This T cell receptor beta chain is drawn from a study of OX40 agonist ivuxolimab in advanced cancers. The V segment lost 3 bases and the J segment 6 bases; nucleotides outside the gene matches: 8. Looked up from germline, CDR1 is SGHNT and CDR2 is YYREEE (reference sequence). CDR3 length: 15 amino acids. By proportion, this clone is medium-sized. Its antigen is unknown. Assay: immunoSEQ multiplex PCR; the TCRdb copy retains only in-frame clones and omits some. The sample shows 50,000 to 70,000 clones, about 85% of them seen only once. Study-level findings and limits: Normalized T-cell clonal expansion was also low in some nonresponders.

V and J are TRBV5-4 and TRBJ1-4, with 7 bases matching TRBD1. This TCR came from an adult with an advanced solid tumor such as melanoma, head and neck, liver or kidney cancer. Source: CD4+ or CD8+ T cells sorted from blood, taken in a trial of the OX40 agonist ivuxolimab. The CDR3 nucleotides are TGTGCCAGCAGCTCAAACAGGGGCCTTGATGAAAAACTGTTTTTT. Amino acids: CASSSNRGLDEKLFF.